This T cell receptor (beta chain) was identified during a study of blood T cell repertoires in COVID-19. Overall study: The United States, Italy and Spain were the sources of the acute and convalescent COVID-19 samples.

Under the authors' procedure: Amplification from reference gene primers served as the basis for estimated nucleated cell counts. Using immunoSEQ multiplex PCR, the repertoire was profiled, and TCRdb retains in-frame clones only, with some absent. The DNA was the basis for D and trimming; V, J and clone size are from that table. The repertoire holds approximately 63,000 clones, with about nine tenths as singletons. The source of this sequence is a human donor in a cohort sampled during active COVID-19. Input material: peripheral blood.

In DNA form, the CDR3 reads TGTGCCAGCTCACCGCAGGGAACGCAAGAGACCCAGTACTTC. Protein sequence: CASSPQGTQETQYF. The chain employs TRBV18 and TRBJ2-5; possibly TRBD1 for D (5 bases). CDR3 length: 14 residues. V shed 3 bases and J shed 2 bases, with 10 bases lying between them. Germline assignment: CDR1 KGHSH and CDR2 LQKENI.